This TCR beta chain came from a study of blood T cell repertoires in COVID-19. Assay used: immunoSEQ multiplex PCR; TCRdb lists only in-frame clones, some missing. The sample lists fewer than 110,000 clones; around 88% were seen once. This CDR3 has 15 amino acids. With V trimmed by 4 bases and J by 4 bases, 1 base remained unmatched. Germline V gene data show CDR1 as LNHNV and CDR2 as YYDKDF (reference sequence). Sequencing was carried out using peripheral blood. This TCR was sampled from a human donor in a cohort sampled during active COVID-19. The J gene is TRBJ2-5, the V gene TRBV15, with TRBD2 matching 15 bases. Here the CDR3 DNA reads TGTGCCACCAGCACGGGACTAGCGGGAGGAGAGACCCAGTACTTC. Protein: CATSTGLAGGETQYF.